A single sample is the source of the 8 T cell receptor beta chains below, sequenced in a study of vaccination and CD4 T cells after COVID-19. Their cognate antigens are unknown. Documented treatment: roughly nine-day PBMC culture with coronavirus spike peptide pools or control peptides (ViraFEST assay). Sequence data for DNA of cultured CD4+ T cells were generated by the Oncomine TCR Beta short-read assay. TCRdb called the PCR reads again in MiXCR, with one record for every CDR3 protein. The sample consists of 20,000 to 25,000 distinct CDR3 sequences, under 65% of them appearing once. This specimen consisted of CD4+ T cells from blood, cultured in vitro, obtained after SARS-CoV-2 vaccination. Receptors were obtained from a human donor who received a COVID-19 vaccine.

The V and J genes are TRBV6-1 and TRBJ1-1; 8 bases map to TRBD1. This CDR3 has 13 residues. Germline V lookup: CDR1 MNHNS, CDR2 SASEGT. V shed 6 bases and J 3 bases; nucleotides not matched to a gene: 3. Here the CDR3 reads CASRPQGDTEAFF. CDR3 nucleotide sequence: TGTGCCAGCAGGCCACAGGGGGACACTGAAGCTTTCTTT.

The chain links TRBV7-2 to TRBJ2-3; D possibly uses TRBD1 or TRBD2 (5 bases each). This CDR3 is 15 amino acids long. V lost 5 bases, J lost 0 bases, and 12 bases lay in between. Germline CDR1 SGHTA, CDR2 FQGNSA. The CDR3 sequence is CASSRDGASTDTQYF. The CDR3 DNA is TGTGCCAGCAGCCGGGACGGGGCTAGCACAGATACGCAGTATTTT.

This chain uses TRBV30 with TRBJ1-1; TRBD1 agrees at 10 bases. This CDR3 spans 16 amino acids. After removal of 3 bases from V and 3 bases from J, the junction contained 10 bases not matched to a gene. Germline-derived CDR1 and CDR2 are GTSNPN and SVGIG (reference sequence). CDR3 protein: CAWSTGTGAGYTEAFF. CDR3 DNA: TGTGCCTGGAGCACCGGGACAGGGGCAGGATACACTGAAGCTTTCTTT.

The J gene is TRBJ2-7, the V gene TRBV5-4, with TRBD1 matching 9 bases. The V segment lost 0 bases and the J segment 5 bases; nucleotides outside the gene matches: 6. The CDR3 extends over 15 amino acids. Germline loops: CDR1 SGHNT, CDR2 YYREEE (reference sequence). The chain's CDR3 is CASSLEGQGSHEQYF. In nucleotides, the CDR3 is TGTGCCAGCAGCTTGGAAGGACAGGGGTCCCACGAGCAGTACTTC.

V usage is TRBV19 and J usage is TRBJ2-1; 12 nucleotides agree with TRBD2. Looked up from germline, CDR1 is LNHDA and CDR2 is SQIVND (reference sequence). CDR3 length: 15 amino acids. V lost 7 bases, J lost 7 bases, and 8 bases stayed unmatched. CDR3 coding DNA: TGTGCCAGTATGGAGACTAGCGGGGGTATTAATGAGCAGTTCTTC. The encoded protein is CASMETSGGINEQFF.

V gene TRBV6-1 combines with J gene TRBJ2-4; 13 bases map to TRBD2. The CDR3 spans 17 residues. CDR1 and CDR2 from the germline V gene are MNHNS and SASEGT. V shed 5 bases and J 8 bases; nucleotides not matched to a gene: 12. DNA for the CDR3: TGTGCCAGCAGTCCACCCCCGGGACTAGCGGGGAAGGACATTCAGTACTTC. Protein sequence: CASSPPPGLAGKDIQYF.

The V call is TRBV20-1, the J call TRBJ1-4; a weak D match, TRBD1 (5 bases). The CDR3 contains 16 residues. The germline V gene encodes CDR1 DFQATT and CDR2 SNEGSKA (reference sequence). V was trimmed by 1 base and J by 6 bases, leaving 18 bases between them. DNA of the CDR3: TGCAGTGCTAGAGGTTTTCTGGGGCAGGGCGATGAAAAACTGTTTTTT. Its translation is CSARGFLGQGDEKLFF.

This clonotype has a handful of counts. The chain is built from TRBV20-1 and TRBJ2-3; tentative D call: TRBD1 (6 bases). Deletions cut 6 bases from V and 4 bases from J, with 14 bases between. Germline CDR1 reads DFQATT; CDR2 reads SNEGSKA (reference sequence). The CDR3 runs to 13 residues. The CDR3 DNA sequence: TGCAGTGCCCATCGACCAGGGGCAGATACGCAGTATTTT. Protein: CSAHRPGADTQYF.